This T cell receptor (beta chain) emerged from a study of cytomegalovirus exposure and HLA in healthy donors. This CDR3 has 14 amino acids. J was trimmed by 4 bases and V by 6 bases; bases with no gene match: 5. Germline values: CDR1 MNHNS, CDR2 SASEGT. This clone was detected a few times. PCR involved 60 Vbeta and 13 Jbeta primers. Data came from immunoSEQ multiplex PCR; TCRdb stores just in-frame clones and leaves some out. The sample carries nearly 65,000 clones, roughly 70% recorded once. Sequencing input: PBMCs. The receptor's source is a man aged 45-65 years in good health and CMV-seronegative. The J gene is TRBJ1-3, the V gene TRBV6-1; 8 nucleotides align to TRBD1. The CDR3 loop is CASRQGARGNTIYF. The CDR3 region has the DNA TGTGCCAGCAGGCAGGGGGCGCGAGGAAACACCATATATTTT.